These 7 T cell receptor beta chains came from one sample sequenced in a study of blood T cell repertoires in COVID-19. Data came from immunoSEQ multiplex PCR; TCRdb stores just in-frame clones and leaves some out. The table includes roughly 200,000 clones, around 83% detected once. The sequencing input was peripheral blood. These receptors were obtained from a woman younger than 45 with active or convalescent COVID-19.

The chain is built from TRBV6-6 and TRBJ1-6; D uncertain. Trimming removed 0 bases at V and 7 bases at J, with 7 bases between. This CDR3 is built from 14 residues. Germline V lookup: CDR1 MNHNY, CDR2 SVGAGI (reference sequence). In nucleotides, the CDR3 is TGTGCCAGCAGTTACTCGCCGGAGAATTCACCCCTCCACTTT. As protein: CASSYSPENSPLHF.

The genes are TRBV5-8 and TRBJ2-2; maybe TRBD2 (5 bases). Germline V gene lookup returns CDR1 SGHTS and CDR2 YDEGEE. V shed 6 bases and J shed 6 bases, with 15 bases lying between them. The CDR3 is 14 amino acids. The CDR3: CASTWRAGPGELFF. CDR3 nucleotides: TGTGCCAGCACCTGGCGGGCGGGTCCCGGGGAGCTGTTTTTT.

This rearrangement joins TRBV30 to TRBJ2-5; D not certain. The CDR3 runs 13 residues. Trimming removed 2 bases from V and 4 bases from J, with 11 bases in between. Germline V gene data show CDR1 as GTSNPN and CDR2 as SVGIG (reference sequence). In DNA, the CDR3 is TGTGCCTGGAGTCTGCCCGCAGGAGAGACCCAGTACTTC. This sequence encodes CAWSLPAGETQYF.

J is TRBJ2-1 and V is TRBV2; D is possibly TRBD2 (5 bases). The CDR3 runs to 12 residues. The V end lost 7 bases, the J end lost 10 bases, and 14 bases lay between the germline ends. CDR1 is SNHLY and CDR2 is FYNNEI in the germline V gene. CDR3 amino acids: CASTPPRREQFF. In nucleotides, the CDR3 is TGTGCCAGCACCCCCCCTAGGAGGGAGCAGTTCTTC.

The rearrangement uses TRBV29-1 and TRBJ2-7; TRBD1 matches 9 bases. V shed 4 bases and J 9 bases; nucleotides not matched to a gene: 13. The CDR3 loop spans 14 amino acids. CDR1 and CDR2 (germline): SQVTM, ANQGSEA. The CDR3 sequence is CSVAADRGDLGQYF. The CDR3 DNA sequence: TGCAGCGTTGCCGCGGACAGGGGCGACCTGGGGCAGTACTTC.

This rearrangement joins TRBV14 to TRBJ2-1; D call uncertain. V was clipped by 4 bases and J by 6 bases, with 7 bases between them. The CDR3 spans 12 residues. Germline lookup yields CDR1 SGHDN and CDR2 FVKESK. The CDR3 region has the DNA TGTGCCAGCAGCCTCCGACTCAATGAGCAGTTCTTC. It translates to CASSLRLNEQFF.

V is TRBV5-1 and J is TRBJ2-3, with D unresolved. The CDR3 spans 12 residues. From germline, CDR1 is SGHRS and CDR2 YFSETQ. The V end was cut by 2 bases, the J end by 4 bases, with 5 bases between. CDR3 amino acids: CASSFNADTQYF. The CDR3 coding sequence is TGCGCCAGCAGCTTTAATGCAGATACGCAGTATTTT.